This TCR beta chain stems from a study of T-cell memory formation after mild COVID-19. Study overall: Across donors, TCR clusters were largely donor specific. Study-wide findings and caveats: Within pre-infection memory, some responding clones were found, suggesting cross-reactive memory joined.

This clonotype was observed a few times. What it recognizes is unknown. TCRdb passed the 5' RACE reads through MiXCR, listing each CDR3 protein once. This table has tens of thousands of distinct CDR3 sequences, around 10% appearing once. Germline CDR1 reads SGHRS; CDR2 reads YFSETQ. V shed 4 bases and J shed 4 bases, with 14 bases lying between them. The CDR3 covers 14 residues. The chain combines TRBV5-1 with TRBJ2-5; TRBD1 is a possible D gene (6 bases). The receptor comes from a man aged 18 to 30 who had mild COVID-19 (a few samples of this study predate the infection). Cell type and time point are not known. What was sequenced was PBMCs or a T cell subset sorted from them (not recorded which). CDR3: CASSLKQGRETQYF. DNA of the CDR3: TGCGCCAGCAGCCTAAAACAGGGAAGAGAGACCCAGTACTTC. The full variable domain, in which reference TRBV5-1 and TRBJ2-5 provide the parts outside the CDR3, is KAGVTQTPRYLIKTRGQQVTLSCSPISGHRSVSWYQQTPGQGLQFLFEYFSETQRNKGNFPGRFSGRQFSNSRSEMNVSTLELGDSALYLCASSLKQGRETQYFGPGTRLLVL.